This T cell receptor beta chain was captured in a study of blood T cell repertoires in COVID-19. Sequencing was performed with immunoSEQ multiplex PCR; in TCRdb, only in-frame clones are kept and a portion is missing. The table includes approximately 280,000 clones, around 90% detected once. The study counted Cohort 3 donors as recovered given two negative PCRs, clearance, or symptom resolution. Germline CDR1 SGHTA, CDR2 FQGNSA. Deletions cut 2 bases from V and 2 bases from J, with 18 bases between. The CDR3 totals 17 residues. Sequencing was carried out using PBMCs or T cells enriched from blood (not recorded which). This TCR derives from a woman between 35 and 50 years old who had recovered from COVID-19. The rearrangement joins TRBV7-2 to TRBJ1-1; D uncertain. The CDR3 DNA is TGTGCCAGCAGCTTATACTACGAGGTAGGGAGAAACACTGAAGCTTTCTTT. As protein: CASSLYYEVGRNTEAFF. The complete variable domain, with remaining parts taken from reference TRBV7-2 and TRBJ1-1, reads GAGVSQSPSNKVTEKGKDVELRCDPISGHTALYWYRQSLGQGLEFLIYFQGNSAPDKSGLPSDRFSAERTGGSVSTLTIQRTQQEDSAVYLCASSLYYEVGRNTEAFFGQGTRLTVV.